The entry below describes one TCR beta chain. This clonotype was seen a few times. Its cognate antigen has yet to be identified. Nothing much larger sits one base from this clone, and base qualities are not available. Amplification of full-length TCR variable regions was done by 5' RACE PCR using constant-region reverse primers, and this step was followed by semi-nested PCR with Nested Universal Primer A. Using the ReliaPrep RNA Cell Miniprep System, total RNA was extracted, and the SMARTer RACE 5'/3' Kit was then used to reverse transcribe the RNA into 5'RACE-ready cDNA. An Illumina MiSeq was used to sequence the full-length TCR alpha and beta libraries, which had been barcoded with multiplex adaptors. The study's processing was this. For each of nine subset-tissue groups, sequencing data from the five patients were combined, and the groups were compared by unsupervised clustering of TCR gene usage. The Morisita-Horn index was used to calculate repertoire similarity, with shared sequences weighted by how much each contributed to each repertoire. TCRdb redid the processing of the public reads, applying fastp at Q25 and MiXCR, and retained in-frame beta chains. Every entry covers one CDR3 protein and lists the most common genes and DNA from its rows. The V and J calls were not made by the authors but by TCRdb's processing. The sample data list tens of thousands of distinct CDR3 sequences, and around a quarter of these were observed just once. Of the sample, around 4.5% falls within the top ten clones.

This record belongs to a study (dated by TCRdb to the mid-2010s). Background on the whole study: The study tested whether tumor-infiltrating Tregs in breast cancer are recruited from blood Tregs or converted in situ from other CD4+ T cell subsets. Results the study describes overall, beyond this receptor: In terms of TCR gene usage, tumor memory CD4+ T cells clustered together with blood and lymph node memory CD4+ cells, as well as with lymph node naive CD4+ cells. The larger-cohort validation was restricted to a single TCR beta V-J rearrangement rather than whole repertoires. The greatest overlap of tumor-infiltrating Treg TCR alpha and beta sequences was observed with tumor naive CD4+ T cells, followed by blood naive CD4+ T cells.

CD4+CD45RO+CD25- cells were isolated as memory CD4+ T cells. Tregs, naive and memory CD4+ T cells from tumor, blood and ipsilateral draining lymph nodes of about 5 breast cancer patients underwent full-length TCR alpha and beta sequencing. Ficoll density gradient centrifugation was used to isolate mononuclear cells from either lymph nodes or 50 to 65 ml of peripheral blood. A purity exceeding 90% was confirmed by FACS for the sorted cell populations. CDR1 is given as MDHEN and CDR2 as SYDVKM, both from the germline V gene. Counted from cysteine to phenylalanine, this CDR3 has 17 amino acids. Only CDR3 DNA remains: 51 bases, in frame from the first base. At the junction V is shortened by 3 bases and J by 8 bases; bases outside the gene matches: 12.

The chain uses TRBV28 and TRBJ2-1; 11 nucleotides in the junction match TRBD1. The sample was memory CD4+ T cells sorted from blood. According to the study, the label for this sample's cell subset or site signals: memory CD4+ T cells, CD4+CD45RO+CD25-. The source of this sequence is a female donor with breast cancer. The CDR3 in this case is CASSFRHRDRGVYEQFF. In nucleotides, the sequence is TGTGCCAGCAGTTTCCGCCACCGGGACAGGGGGGTGTATGAGCAGTTCTTC. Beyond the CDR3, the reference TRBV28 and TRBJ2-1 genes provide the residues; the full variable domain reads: DVKVTQSSRYLVKRTGEKVFLECVQDMDHENMFWYRQDPGLGLRLIYFSYDVKMKEKGDIPEGYSVSREKKERFSLILESASTNQTSMYLCASSFRHRDRGVYEQFFGPGTRLTVL.